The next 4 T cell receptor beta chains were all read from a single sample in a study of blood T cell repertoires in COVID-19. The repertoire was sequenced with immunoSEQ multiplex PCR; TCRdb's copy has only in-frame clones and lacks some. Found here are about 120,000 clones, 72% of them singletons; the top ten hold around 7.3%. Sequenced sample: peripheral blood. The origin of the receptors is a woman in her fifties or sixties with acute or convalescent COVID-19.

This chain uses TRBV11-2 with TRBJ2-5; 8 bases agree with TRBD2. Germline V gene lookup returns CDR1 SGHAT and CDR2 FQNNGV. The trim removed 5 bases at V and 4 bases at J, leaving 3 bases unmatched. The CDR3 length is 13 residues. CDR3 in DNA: TGTGCCAGCAGCCGGAGCGGGGGAGAGACCCAGTACTTC. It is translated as CASSRSGGETQYF.

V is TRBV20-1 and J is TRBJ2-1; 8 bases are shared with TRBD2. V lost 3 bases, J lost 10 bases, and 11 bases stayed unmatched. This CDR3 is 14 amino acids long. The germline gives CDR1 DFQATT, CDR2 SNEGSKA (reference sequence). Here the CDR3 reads CSASRSGGPQEQFF. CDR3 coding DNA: TGCAGTGCTAGTCGGTCGGGGGGGCCCCAGGAGCAGTTCTTC.

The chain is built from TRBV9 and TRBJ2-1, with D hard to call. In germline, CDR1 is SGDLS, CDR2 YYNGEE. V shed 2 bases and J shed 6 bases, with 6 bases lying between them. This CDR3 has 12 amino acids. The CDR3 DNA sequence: TGTGCCAGCAGCGTCACAATCAATGAGCAGTTCTTC. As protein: CASSVTINEQFF. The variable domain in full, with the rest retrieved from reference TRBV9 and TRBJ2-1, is DSGVTQTPKHLITATGQRVTLRCSPRSGDLSVYWYQQSLDQGLQFLIQYYNGEERAKGNILERFSAQQFPDLHSELNLSSLELGDSALYFCASSVTINEQFFGPGTRLTVL.

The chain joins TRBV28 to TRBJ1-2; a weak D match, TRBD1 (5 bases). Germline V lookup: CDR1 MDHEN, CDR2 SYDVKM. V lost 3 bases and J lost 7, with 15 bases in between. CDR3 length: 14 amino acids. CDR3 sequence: CASSFQRGSGGYTF. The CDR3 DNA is TGTGCCAGCAGTTTTCAGCGGGGGAGCGGTGGCTACACCTTC.